This record looks at one T cell receptor (beta chain) sequence and its context. The antigen it binds to is not known. Qualities for individual bases were not recorded, and no much larger clone is one base off. The donors were included in the validation cohort of over a hundred subjects, a group kept apart from the roughly 670-subject first cohort. The sample belongs to a study of cytomegalovirus exposure and HLA in healthy donors (dated by TCRdb to the late 2010s). Study-level background: According to a later analysis, the roughly 120 validation repertoires were produced on the same platform as the 700 or so repertoires of the first cohort. Along with the roughly 670-subject first cohort, a separate validation cohort of roughly 110 different subjects was used. To predict cytomegalovirus infection status, the study brought together high-throughput TCR immunosequencing, statistical association of individual TCRs with disease status, and machine learning. The aim of the study was to test whether cataloging public T cell receptors could identify signatures of past pathogen exposure. The investigation overall reported the following: The classifier was reported to diagnose cytomegalovirus status with high specificity and sensitivity in both the original and validation cohorts. The authors suggested that the approach could potentially be extended to other disease states and immunological phenotypes. While some public TCRs were present in many individuals, most TCR sequences turned up only very rarely across donors. In vitro tests confirmed that a few of the cytomegalovirus-associated TCR beta chains recognize cytomegalovirus antigens. The study gave a list of 150 to 200 TCR beta chains associated with cytomegalovirus. A later analysis found that TCRs clustered in the first cohort also tended to co-occur in the roughly 120 validation repertoires, with 94% of cluster scores above 0. The validation cohort had no HLA typing available for a later analysis, so co-occurrence within that cohort was assessed over all 120 or so repertoires.

Libraries were prepared through the immunoSEQ multiplex PCR assay. The authors processed their data as follows. To diagnose cytomegalovirus status from the catalog of TCR beta chain sequences, a statistical classification framework was built. TCRdb re-hosts the immuneACCESS table, in-frame sequences only. Its copies lack some clones; in the studies checked, an unresolved V gene accounts for under half of them, and the cause for the rest is not known. Clonal size and the V and J genes are those of that table, whereas D and trimming came from the DNA. The sample records roughly 130,000 clones, nearly 90% of which are singletons. The ten largest make up 3% to 3.5% of the sample. The TCR was taken from a man aged 25-45 years in good health and CMV-seronegative. Sequencing input: PBMCs.

The DNA is as follows: TGTGCCAGCAGCCCCAGGGGGTCCAAAAACAATGAGCAGTTCTTC. This encodes CASSPRGSKNNEQFF. The chain couples TRBV21-1 to TRBJ2-1; the table's D call, TRBD1, has no DNA check behind it. TRBV21-1 is deemed a pseudogene. Inclusive of the bounding cysteine and phenylalanine, the CDR3 is 15 residues long. Only the CDR3 portion is preserved as DNA: 45 bases, with reading frame beginning at the first base.